This T cell receptor beta chain was sequenced during a study of T cells in Graves' hyperthyroidism and ophthalmopathy. Regarding the study as a whole: Blood also showed most of the thyroid clonotypes that were expanded above 0.001.

This clonotype was seen a handful of times. Its antigen is undetermined. Graves' hyperthyroidism was deemed stable absent ophthalmopathy progression within 18 months. Hyperthyroidism patients were newly diagnosed, had disease duration under 2 months, and were aged 18 to 65 years. Researchers took RNA transcripts and amplified the TCR beta CDR3 regions from them. The primer set for the first-round RT-PCR of the TCR CDR3 was HTBI. TCRdb ran MiXCR on the multiplex PCR reads and lists one entry per CDR3 protein. The table has around 200,000 distinct CDR3 sequences, about 16% seen once. There are 15 residues in the CDR3. The germline V and J ends were trimmed by 4 bases and 0 bases, with 11 bases remaining between them. Germline CDR1 SGDLS, CDR2 YYNGEE.

The sequence derives from a man aged 40-55 years with Graves' hyperthyroidism. The sequenced sample consisted of blood. This rearrangement joins TRBV9 to TRBJ1-3; D may be TRBD1 (6 bases). CDR3 sequence (DNA): TGTGCCAGCAGCTACGGACAGAACTCTGGAAACACCATATATTTT. Encoded protein: CASSYGQNSGNTIYF.